These 26 T cell receptor beta chains came from one sample sequenced in a study of cytomegalovirus exposure and HLA in healthy donors. In the PCR, 60 Vbeta and 13 Jbeta primers were used. TCRdb's copy holds only in-frame clones and misses some; the assay was immunoSEQ multiplex PCR. The repertoire holds approximately 97,000 clones, about four fifths seen once, with about 4.4% in the top ten. What was sequenced was PBMCs. The receptors shown here come from a woman in her seventies in good health and CMV-seropositive.

V is TRBV7-9 and J is TRBJ2-5; D might be TRBD2 (6 bases). Germline values: CDR1 SEHNR, CDR2 FQNEAQ (reference sequence). Trimming left V 0 bases short and J 3 bases short, with 14 bases between. The CDR3 totals 16 residues. The CDR3 reads CASSLALWGTEETQYF. CDR3 nucleotide sequence: TGTGCCAGCAGCTTAGCTCTCTGGGGGACTGAAGAGACCCAGTACTTC.

The chain couples TRBV5-4 to TRBJ1-2; no reliable D call. V gave up 0 bases and J gave up 4 bases, with 13 bases separating them. Germline assignment: CDR1 SGHNT and CDR2 YYREEE (reference sequence). There are 15 residues in the CDR3. The CDR3 nucleotides are TGTGCCAGCAGCTTGGAGGAAGACGGGATCTATGGCTACACCTTC. Its protein product is CASSLEEDGIYGYTF.

V usage is TRBV11-3 and J usage is TRBJ2-7; TRBD2 matches at 8 bases. The CDR3 spans 16 residues. From germline, CDR1 is SGHNT and CDR2 YENEEA. J lost 2 bases, V lost 5 bases, and 11 bases had no gene match. The CDR3 DNA is TGTGCCAGCAGCGCCGGGGGGGGCGACAGAACCTACGAGCAGTACTTC. Encoded protein: CASSAGGGDRTYEQYF.

The chain combines TRBV27 with TRBJ1-5; 7 bases are shared with TRBD1. V lost 5 bases to trimming and J lost 4 bases; unmatched junction nucleotides: 5. Per the germline V gene, CDR1 is MNHEY and CDR2 is SMNVEV (reference sequence). The CDR3 consists of 14 residues. Here the CDR3 reads CASSPDRENQPQHF. The CDR3 nucleotides read TGTGCCAGCAGTCCCGACAGGGAAAATCAGCCCCAGCATTTT.

V and J are TRBV2 and TRBJ1-5; TRBD1 agrees at 7 bases. CDR1 is SNHLY, CDR2 FYNNEI, per germline. This CDR3 region has 15 residues. Trimming cost V 8 bases and J 2 bases; bases outside gene matches: 9. CDR3 protein: CASSGTEVGNQPQHF. The CDR3 DNA reads TGTGCCAGCTCCGGGACAGAAGTCGGCAATCAGCCCCAGCATTTT.

The rearrangement joins TRBV5-5 to TRBJ1-1; a possible D gene is TRBD1 (5 bases). Trimming took 2 bases from V and 0 from J, leaving 8 bases between them. Germline V gene sequence: CDR1 SGHKS, CDR2 YYEKEE (reference sequence). The CDR3 sequence is 14 residues long. CDR3 sequence: CASSFGTLNTEAFF. The DNA for the CDR3 is TGTGCCAGCAGCTTTGGGACTTTGAACACTGAAGCTTTCTTT.

This chain links TRBV11-1 with TRBJ2-1; the D gene is possibly TRBD2 (6 bases). The germline V gene has CDR1 SGHAT and CDR2 FQDESV (reference sequence). The V end lost 5 bases, the J end lost 3 bases, and 14 bases lay between the germline ends. This CDR3 has 15 amino acids. The CDR3 DNA sequence: TGTGCCAGCAGCCCCGGGAGTCTCTTCTACAATGAGCAGTTCTTC. It yields the protein CASSPGSLFYNEQFF.

The CDR3 coding sequence is TGCGCCAGCAGCCGAGATTCCGAGGGCTACACCTTC. Its translation: CASSRDSEGYTF. The chain has TRBV4-1 and TRBJ1-2, with no clear D. The V gene lost 4 bases and the J gene lost 8 bases, with 11 bases spanning the gap. The CDR3 runs 12 residues. The germline CDR1 and CDR2 sequences are MGHRA and YSYEKL.

In this sample, this clone turned up once. In DNA, the CDR3 is TGTGCCAGCAGCTTAGGTGTGGGAGGGCCGTCAGATACGCAGTATTTT. Amino acids: CASSLGVGGPSDTQYF. The J gene is TRBJ2-3, the V gene TRBV7-6; 7 bases agree with TRBD2. The V segment lost 1 base and the J segment 4 bases; nucleotides outside the gene matches: 8. CDR3 length equals 16 residues. Germline-derived CDR1 and CDR2 are SGHVS and FNYEAQ.

The chain joins TRBV5-1 to TRBJ2-1; 12 bases fit TRBD2. The CDR3 covers 15 residues. The junction had 3 bases not matched to a gene; V was cut back by 0 bases and J by 8 bases. Germline values: CDR1 SGHRS, CDR2 YFSETQ. The CDR3 protein is CASSLGTSGTYEQFF. The CDR3, as DNA: TGCGCCAGCAGCTTGGGGACTAGCGGGACTTATGAGCAGTTCTTC.

The rearrangement joins TRBV5-1 to TRBJ2-1; 12 positions agree with TRBD2. The trim removed 0 bases at V and 8 bases at J, leaving 9 bases unmatched. Per the germline V gene, CDR1 is SGHRS and CDR2 is YFSETQ. CDR3 size: 17 residues. The CDR3 spells CASSLAPSGRASDEQFF. The CDR3 DNA reads as TGCGCCAGCAGCTTGGCCCCTAGCGGGAGGGCCAGCGATGAGCAGTTCTTC.

The chain uses TRBV7-3 and TRBJ2-1; 9 positions agree with TRBD2. The CDR3 extends over 15 amino acids. V trimming: 4 bases; J trimming: 7 bases; junction bases outside the gene matches: 8. The germline V gene has CDR1 SGHTA and CDR2 FQGTGA. This CDR3 reads CASSSPAGGVNEQFF. As DNA, the CDR3 is TGTGCCAGCAGCTCCCCAGCGGGAGGTGTGAATGAGCAGTTCTTC.

CDR3 in DNA: TGTGCCAGCAGCTTTGGCCGGGACACCGGGAATGAGCAGTTCTTC. Amino acid sequence: CASSFGRDTGNEQFF. This chain uses TRBV7-9 with TRBJ2-1, with D maybe TRBD1 (6 bases). This CDR3 is 15 amino acids long. The V and J ends lost 3 bases and 7 bases respectively, with 16 bases between them. Per germline, CDR1 SEHNR and CDR2 FQNEAQ (reference sequence). Full variable domain (missing parts from reference TRBV7-9 and TRBJ2-1): DTGVSQNPRHKITKRGQNVTFRCDPISEHNRLYWYRQTLGQGPEFLTYFQNEAQLEKSRLLSDRFSAERPKGSFSTLEIQRTEQGDSAMYLCASSFGRDTGNEQFFGPGTRLTVL.

V is TRBV28 and J is TRBJ2-7; D possibly corresponds to TRBD1 (6 bases). Germline assignment: CDR1 MDHEN and CDR2 SYDVKM. CDR3 size: 17 residues. The V gene lost 6 bases and the J gene lost 0 bases, with 21 bases spanning the gap. The CDR3: CASSLRGTPYLSYEQYF. DNA of the CDR3: TGTGCCAGCAGCCTTAGGGGGACACCTTACCTCTCCTACGAGCAGTACTTC.

The chain recombines TRBV19 with TRBJ2-1; no firm D call. V gave up 6 bases and J gave up 0 bases, with 12 bases separating them. There are 15 residues in the CDR3. Looked up from germline, CDR1 is LNHDA and CDR2 is SQIVND (reference sequence). The CDR3 nucleotides are TGTGCCAGTAGAAGTACTCGGAGCTCCTACAATGAGCAGTTCTTC. Translated, it gives CASRSTRSSYNEQFF.

This chain links TRBV11-3 with TRBJ1-1; TRBD1 is a possible D gene (6 bases). CDR1 is SGHNT, CDR2 YENEEA, per germline. The CDR3 is 15 residues long. Trimming cost V 5 bases and J 1 base, with 14 bases left between them. The CDR3 nucleotides read TGTGCCAGCAGCACAGCCGGGACACCGAACACTGAAGCTTTCTTT. Translating gives CASSTAGTPNTEAFF.

J is TRBJ1-2 and V is TRBV29-1; no definite D call. CDR1 is SQVTM, CDR2 ANQGSEA, per germline. Trimming removed 3 bases at V and 8 bases at J, with 16 bases between. There are 13 residues in the CDR3. This CDR3 reads CSVEREGLIGYTF. In nucleotides, the CDR3 is TGCAGCGTTGAGAGGGAAGGTTTGATCGGCTACACCTTC.

Only one count was recorded for this clone. V and J are TRBV27 and TRBJ2-5, with 11 bases identical to TRBD2. TRBJ2-7 explains the end of the DNA better; the J call may be wrong. CDR3 length equals 16 residues. Germline loops: CDR1 MNHEY, CDR2 SMNVEV (reference sequence). The CDR3 region has the DNA TGTGCCAGCAGTATGGACCTTAGCGGGAGGGTAAGCGAGCAGTACTTC. It is translated as CASSMDLSGRVSEQYF.

The rearrangement joins TRBV9 to TRBJ2-3; D perhaps matches TRBD2 (6 bases). The CDR3 length is 16 residues. CDR1 and CDR2 from the germline V gene are SGDLS and YYNGEE. The V end lost 0 bases, the J end lost 0 bases, and 11 bases lay between the germline ends. In DNA form, the CDR3 reads TGTGCCAGCAGCGTAGGGGTCGGAGGGAGCACAGATACGCAGTATTTT. Translating gives CASSVGVGGSTDTQYF.

The genes are TRBV4-2 and TRBJ2-3, with 8 bases fitting TRBD2. Germline lookup yields CDR1 LGHNA and CDR2 YNFKEQ. This CDR3 region has 20 residues. The V segment lost 0 bases and the J segment 0 bases; nucleotides outside the gene matches: 14. The CDR3, as DNA: TGTGCCAGCAGCCAAGATATCGTCACTAGCGGACGTTCTAGCACAGATACGCAGTATTTT. Amino acids: CASSQDIVTSGRSSTDTQYF.

This sequence joins TRBV19 and TRBJ2-1; a possible D gene is TRBD2 (6 bases). The V end was cut by 3 bases, the J end by 0 bases, with 21 bases between. CDR1 and CDR2 from the germline V gene are LNHDA and SQIVND (reference sequence). The CDR3 has 19 amino acids. The CDR3 sequence is CASSISGVGRQGSYNEQFF. The CDR3 DNA reads TGTGCCAGTAGTATTTCAGGTGTCGGGAGACAAGGCTCCTACAATGAGCAGTTCTTC.

The chain uses TRBV6-6 and TRBJ2-7; D call uncertain. V was trimmed by 2 bases and J by 2 bases, leaving 10 bases between them. Germline V lookup: CDR1 MNHNY, CDR2 SVGAGI (reference sequence). This CDR3 contains 14 residues. CDR3 bases: TGTGCCAGCAGTTACCGAACTCTAACCTACGAGCAGTACTTC. Translated, it gives CASSYRTLTYEQYF.

J is TRBJ2-1 and V is TRBV30, with D maybe TRBD2 (5 bases). This CDR3 is built from 16 residues. The germline CDR1 and CDR2 sequences are GTSNPN and SVGIG (reference sequence). V lost 1 base, J lost 4 bases, and 17 bases lay in between. In DNA form, the CDR3 reads TGTGCCTGGAGTGGACTGGAGAGCGGAGAGTACAATGAGCAGTTCTTC. It encodes CAWSGLESGEYNEQFF.

The chain carries TRBV6-5 and TRBJ1-2, with a tentative D call TRBD1 (6 bases). The V end lost 4 bases, the J end lost 7 bases, and 10 bases lay between the germline ends. CDR3 size: 12 residues. The germline V gene encodes CDR1 MNHEY and CDR2 SVGAGI. CDR3 sequence: CASSFRGGGYTF. DNA for the CDR3: TGTGCCAGCAGTTTCCGAGGGGGTGGCTACACCTTC.

The genes are TRBV7-2 and TRBJ2-4; D unresolved. Trimming took 1 base from V and 0 from J, leaving 4 bases between them. This CDR3 has 14 amino acids. CDR1 is SGHTA and CDR2 is FQGNSA in the germline V gene. This CDR3 reads CASSLGRAKNIQYF. Here the CDR3 DNA reads TGTGCCAGCAGCTTAGGCAGAGCCAAAAACATTCAGTACTTC.

The CDR3 loop reads CASSSFGVKDNEQFF. For the CDR3, the DNA is TGTGCCAGCAGCAGTTTCGGGGTCAAGGACAATGAGCAGTTCTTC. The chain joins TRBV5-6 to TRBJ2-1; D might be TRBD2 (5 bases). Germline V gene sequence: CDR1 SGHDT, CDR2 YYEEEE. The ends were cut back, 4 bases at V and 5 bases at J, with 16 bases in the middle. The CDR3 consists of 15 residues.